The sequence of this T cell receptor (beta chain) was determined in a study of shared clonotypes between healthy human individuals. This was a deep-level run. Here immunoSEQ multiplex PCR was the method, and the copy in TCRdb shows in-frame clones only, minus some. Here the sample spans 800,000 to 950,000 clones, approximately 97% being singletons. Germline assignment: CDR1 GTSNPN and CDR2 SVGIG (reference sequence). The CDR3 loop spans 15 amino acids. V was pared by 3 bases and J by 7 bases, with 14 bases of the junction left unmatched. Naive CD8 cells lacked CD45RO, underwent positive selection for CCR7 and left out terminally differentiated effector memory CD45RA+ cells.

This clonotype originated in a young man in good health. Sequencing was performed on naive CD8+ T cells sorted from blood. This chain uses TRBV30 with TRBJ1-2, with 7 bases matching TRBD1. CDR3 in amino acids: CAWSGPLTGFGGYTF. The CDR3 nucleotides are TGTGCCTGGAGCGGACCCTTGACAGGGTTTGGTGGCTACACCTTC.